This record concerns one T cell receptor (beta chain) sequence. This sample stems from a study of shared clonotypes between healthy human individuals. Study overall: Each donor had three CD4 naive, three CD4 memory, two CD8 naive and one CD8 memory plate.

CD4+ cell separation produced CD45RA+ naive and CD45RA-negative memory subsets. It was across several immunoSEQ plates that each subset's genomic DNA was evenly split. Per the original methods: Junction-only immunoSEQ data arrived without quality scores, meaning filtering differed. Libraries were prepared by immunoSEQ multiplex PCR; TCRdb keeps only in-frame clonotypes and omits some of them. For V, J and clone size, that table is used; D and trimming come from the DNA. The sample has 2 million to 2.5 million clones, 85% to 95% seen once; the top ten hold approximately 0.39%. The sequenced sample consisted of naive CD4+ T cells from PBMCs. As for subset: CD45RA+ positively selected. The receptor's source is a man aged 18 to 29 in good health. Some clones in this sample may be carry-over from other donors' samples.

The CDR3 DNA reads TGTGCCAGCAGCGTAGAAGGGGTTAGCAATCAGCCCCAGCATTTT. It codes for CASSVEGVSNQPQHF. This chain joins TRBV9 and TRBJ1-5; maybe TRBD1 (5 bases). Germline V lookup: CDR1 SGDLS, CDR2 YYNGEE. This CDR3 is built from 15 residues. The V and J ends lost 0 bases and 0 bases respectively, with 7 bases between them.